A selection of T cell receptor beta chains follows, all from one sample in a study of response to subunit inactivated influenza vaccine. TCRdb itself ran the RT-PCR reads through MiXCR, one entry per CDR3 protein. There are about 500,000 distinct CDR3 sequences in the sample; approximately 15% occur only once, and less than 4% lies in the top ten. The input for sequencing was CD4+ T cells sorted from PBMCs, taken about 23 months after vaccination. These receptors all stem from a man aged 50 to 75 who received an inactivated influenza vaccine. CDR3s include the opening cysteine and the closing phenylalanine or tryptophan. D genes are given only for firm matches. Not all rows give a size; the values are once, few, many and, for expanded clones, a class.

v_call	d_call	j_call	clone_size	cdr3_aa	cdr3_nt
TRBV7-2	TRBD1	TRBJ2-3	.	CASSLATGGRGLVDTQYF	TGTGCCAGCAGCTTAGCGACAGGGGGCCGGGGGTTGGTAGATACGCAGTATTTT
TRBV29-1	.	TRBJ1-1	few	CSGDSVNTEAFF	TGCAGCGGTGACAGTGTGAACACTGAAGCTTTCTTT
TRBV29-1	TRBD1	TRBJ2-5	many	CSADLGQGAETQYF	TGCAGTGCGGACCTTGGACAGGGTGCAGAGACCCAGTACTTC
TRBV5-1	.	TRBJ1-1	many	CASSLGGANTEAFF	TGCGCCAGCAGCTTGGGAGGGGCGAACACTGAAGCTTTCTTT
TRBV10-3	.	TRBJ2-1	few	CAISPPGNEQFF	TGTGCCATCAGCCCCCCCGGCAATGAGCAGTTCTTC
TRBV15	.	TRBJ2-3	.	CATSRDKIDTQYF	TGTGCCACCAGCAGAGATAAGATCGATACGCAGTATTTT
TRBV10-3	TRBD1	TRBJ1-4	few	CAISDPRQGGEKLFF	TGTGCCATCAGCGACCCTCGACAGGGCGGTGAAAAACTGTTTTTT
TRBV10-3	.	TRBJ2-7	.	CAISAPYTDEQYF	TGTGCCATCAGTGCCCCCTACACCGACGAGCAGTACTTC
TRBV20-1	TRBD1	TRBJ1-2	.	CRAQGGSWDYGYTF	TGCAGGGCACAGGGGGGAAGCTGGGACTATGGCTACACCTTC
TRBV10-3	.	TRBJ1-1	.	CAISESVSADEAFF	TGTGCCATCAGTGAGTCGGTTTCAGCGGATGAAGCTTTCTTT
TRBV7-7	TRBD2	TRBJ2-7	.	CASSFETSGSSYEQYF	TGTGCCAGCAGCTTCGAGACTAGCGGGAGCTCCTACGAGCAGTACTTC
TRBV6-1	TRBD1	TRBJ1-1	few	CASRLTYRDRGTEAFF	TGTGCCAGCAGACTAACCTACCGGGACAGGGGGACTGAAGCTTTCTTT
TRBV21-1	.	TRBJ2-7	.	CASSKVGLRNEQYF	TGTGCCAGCAGCAAAGTTGGGCTACGCAACGAGCAGTACTTC
TRBV25-1	.	TRBJ2-7	.	CASGVAGNYEQYF	TGTGCCAGCGGGGTGGCCGGAAACTACGAGCAGTACTTC
TRBV7-9	.	TRBJ2-2	few	CASSLDSAGGELFF	TGTGCCAGCAGCTTAGACTCTGCGGGCGGGGAGCTGTTTTTT
TRBV4-1	.	TRBJ1-3	few	CASSQVSTGSGNTIYF	TGCGCCAGCAGCCAAGTCTCCACAGGGAGCGGAAACACCATATATTTT
TRBV4-3	TRBD2	TRBJ2-4	few	CASSQEGWGGKNIQYF	TGCGCCAGCAGCCAAGAAGGATGGGGGGGCAAAAACATTCAGTACTTC
TRBV11-2	.	TRBJ1-1	few	CASSFRMSVGRGTEAFF	TGTGCCAGCAGCTTCCGTATGTCTGTAGGGCGGGGCACTGAAGCTTTCTTT
TRBV9	.	TRBJ1-4	few	CASSPGGFNEKLFF	TGTGCCAGCAGCCCCGGAGGCTTTAATGAAAAACTGTTTTTT
TRBV7-9	.	TRBJ2-7	.	CASSSRVGHEQYF	TGTGCCAGCAGCTCCAGGGTCGGCCACGAGCAGTACTTC
TRBV6-5	TRBD1	TRBJ1-5	.	CASSNRGGQPQHF	TGTGCCAGCAGTAACAGGGGAGGCCAGCCCCAGCATTTT
TRBV20-1	.	TRBJ2-7	.	CSAPDTLDGEQYF	TGCAGTGCTCCGGACACCCTGGACGGAGAGCAGTACTTC
TRBV4-3	.	TRBJ2-3	few	CASSQDGGKRADTQYF	TGCGCCAGCAGCCAAGATGGGGGGAAAAGGGCAGATACGCAGTATTTT
TRBV28	.	TRBJ2-7	.	CATRQVEQYF	TGTGCCACCAGACAGGTCGAGCAGTACTTC
TRBV7-2	TRBD1	TRBJ2-1	many	CASSIGQGNNEQFF	TGTGCCAGCAGCATAGGACAGGGCAACAATGAGCAGTTCTTC
TRBV9	.	TRBJ2-7	many	CASSPSGQGRGYEQYF	TGTGCCAGCAGCCCCTCTGGGCAGGGTAGGGGATACGAGCAGTACTTC
TRBV7-6	.	TRBJ2-7	.	CASSSTAWSRRYEQYF	TGTGCCAGCAGCTCTACTGCTTGGTCCAGACGCTACGAGCAGTACTTC
TRBV2	.	TRBJ1-5	.	CASTGRVNQPQHF	TGTGCCAGCACCGGCAGGGTGAATCAGCCCCAGCATTTT
TRBV5-1	.	TRBJ2-7	.	CASSLSPAENSYEQYF	TGCGCCAGCAGCTTGAGTCCAGCAGAGAACTCCTACGAGCAGTACTTC